This TCR beta chain was sequenced for a study of blood T cell repertoires in COVID-19. Across the study: Acute and convalescent COVID-19 samples came from the United States, Italy and Spain. Nucleic acid was either cDNA or gDNA, and it came from T cells, B-cell-depleted T cells, or PBMCs.

Original handling: Amplified reference gene primers provided the basis for estimating nucleated cell counts. TCRdb's table, derived via immunoSEQ multiplex PCR, lists solely in-frame clones and lacks some. Clone size and the V and J calls come from that table; the DNA yielded D and trimming. This table has more than 95,000 clones, 90% appearing once. V trimming: 2 bases; J trimming: 12 bases; junction bases outside the gene matches: 1. CDR1 and CDR2 from the germline V gene are MNHNS and SASEGT. The CDR3 is 12 residues long. This clone was seen a few times. The V and J genes are TRBV6-1 and TRBJ2-1, with 10 bases aligning to TRBD1. The sequencing input was peripheral blood. This sequence was found in a man aged 55 to 69 with acute or convalescent COVID-19. The CDR3 DNA sequence: TGTGCCAGCAGTGAATGGGACAGGGGGCAGTTCTTC. This encodes CASSEWDRGQFF.